This TCR beta chain originates from a study of cytomegalovirus exposure and HLA in healthy donors. Study conclusions and caveats: The study designated 160 or so TCR beta chains cytomegalovirus-associated.

The PCR made use of 60 Vbeta and 13 Jbeta primers. Profiling relied on immunoSEQ multiplex PCR, and the TCRdb table lists in-frame clones only, not all of them. The repertoire holds fewer than 110,000 clones, with 65% to 85% as singletons. As concerns this clone: Its matching antigen is unknown.

CDR3 length equals 13 residues. The V gene's germline CDR1 is SGHVS and CDR2 FQNEAQ. Trimming took 4 bases from V and 6 from J, leaving 13 bases between them. The gene calls are TRBV7-8 and TRBJ2-7, with a possible D match to TRBD1 (5 bases). The TCR was taken from a man over 45 in good health and CMV-seronegative. Sequencing input: PBMCs. For the CDR3, the DNA is TGTGCCAGCAGCTACCTAGGGGTGGGCGAGCAGTACTTC. Translation: CASSYLGVGEQYF. Full variable domain (outside the CDR3, taken from reference TRBV7-8 and TRBJ2-7): GAGVSQSPRYKVAKRGQDVALRCDPISGHVSLFWYQQALGQGPEFLTYFQNEAQLDKSGLPSDRFFAERPEGSVSTLKIQRTQQEDSAVYLCASSYLGVGEQYFGPGTRLTVT.